These 17 T cell receptor beta chains originate from one sample sequenced in a study of T cell responses to AZD1222 COVID-19 vaccine. Some clones are missing from TCRdb's copy, which holds only in-frame ones; the method was immunoSEQ multiplex PCR. The sample carries tens of thousands of clones, roughly 90% recorded once. The starting material was peripheral blood, obtained 28 days after the second AZD1222 dose. These receptors came from an adult who received the AZD1222 COVID-19 vaccine.

The J gene is TRBJ1-2, the V gene TRBV6-5; TRBD1 matches 7 bases. Trimming took 6 bases from V and 5 from J; bases not matched to a gene: 9. The CDR3 sequence is 14 residues long. The V gene's germline CDR1 is MNHEY and CDR2 SVGAGI. CDR3 DNA: TGTGCCAGCAGACGTAGGACAGGCAGGTATGGCTACACCTTC. Protein: CASRRRTGRYGYTF.

This clone was observed a handful of times. In nucleotides, the CDR3 is TGTGCCAGCTCACCATCGGGGGGTCTCTACGAGCAGTACTTC. Its protein product is CASSPSGGLYEQYF. The genes are TRBV18 and TRBJ2-7; 7 bases align to TRBD2. With V trimmed by 2 bases and J by 3 bases, 4 bases remained unmatched. CDR3 length: 14 residues. Per the germline V gene, CDR1 is KGHSH and CDR2 is LQKENI.

The chain carries TRBV7-3 and TRBJ2-1, with 9 bases identical to TRBD1. Germline V gives CDR1 SGHTA, CDR2 FQGTGA. There are 15 residues in the CDR3. The J segment lost 2 bases and the V segment lost 5 bases, leaving 4 bases of the junction unmatched. For the CDR3, the DNA is TGTGCCAGCAGCGCGGACAGGGGAGCCTACAATGAGCAGTTCTTC. Protein sequence: CASSADRGAYNEQFF.

V usage is TRBV12-3 or TRBV12-4 and J usage is TRBJ1-2; D call uncertain. CDR3 length equals 12 residues. The V end lost 4 bases, the J end lost 8 bases, and 11 bases lay between the germline ends. CDR3 DNA: TGTGCCAGCAGTTCAGGATACAAAGGCTACACCTTC. Amino acid sequence: CASSSGYKGYTF.

The V call is TRBV28, the J call TRBJ2-7, with D possibly matching TRBD1 (6 bases). Per germline, CDR1 MDHEN and CDR2 SYDVKM. The CDR3 is 13 amino acids. V gave up 5 bases and J gave up 3 bases, with 11 bases separating them. The CDR3 is CASSPGTFYEQYF. For the CDR3, the DNA is TGTGCCAGCAGTCCCGGGACATTCTACGAGCAGTACTTC.

This chain uses TRBV5-1 with TRBJ2-7, with 8 bases fitting TRBD1. Germline trimming cut 2 bases from V and 3 bases from J; bases unmatched to any gene: 4. This CDR3 has 14 amino acids. Germline V gene data show CDR1 as SGHRS and CDR2 as YFSETQ. The CDR3 reads CASSFGQGIYEQYF. The CDR3 DNA is TGCGCCAGCAGCTTTGGACAGGGAATCTACGAGCAGTACTTC. The full variable domain, rest sourced from reference TRBV5-1 and TRBJ2-7, is KAGVTQTPRYLIKTRGQQVTLSCSPISGHRSVSWYQQTPGQGLQFLFEYFSETQRNKGNFPGRFSGRQFSNSRSEMNVSTLELGDSALYLCASSFGQGIYEQYFGPGTRLTVT.

The CDR3 DNA sequence: TGTGCCAGCAGTTTCGGGCAGGCCTACGAGCAGTACTTC. Amino acid sequence: CASSFGQAYEQYF. The chain carries TRBV27 and TRBJ2-7; D gene uncertain. The germline V and J ends were trimmed by 3 bases and 2 bases, with 8 bases remaining between them. CDR1 is MNHEY, CDR2 SMNVEV, per germline (reference sequence). This CDR3 is built from 13 residues.

The chain carries TRBV3-1 (or the pseudogene TRBV3-2) and TRBJ2-1; 14 bases line up with TRBD2. The CDR3 contains 18 residues. From germline, CDR1 is LGHDT and CDR2 YNNKEL (reference sequence). J was trimmed by 4 bases and V by 4 bases; bases with no gene match: 9. The CDR3 protein is CASSLRTSGGPTYNEQFF. The CDR3 nucleotides are TGTGCCAGCAGCCTTCGGACTAGCGGGGGGCCAACTTACAATGAGCAGTTCTTC.

This clone was found a few times. The chain employs TRBV7-9 and TRBJ1-2, with D perhaps matching TRBD1 (5 bases). V shed 3 bases and J shed 0 bases, with 20 bases lying between them. CDR3 size: 18 residues. Germline V gene lookup returns CDR1 SEHNR and CDR2 FQNEAQ (reference sequence). The DNA for the CDR3 is TGTGCCAGCAGCTTGGGCCGGGACCCCCGCCGAGCTAACTATGGCTACACCTTC. The encoded protein is CASSLGRDPRRANYGYTF.

The V gene is TRBV5-5, the J gene TRBJ1-1; no reliable D call. This CDR3 contains 14 residues. Trimming left V 0 bases short and J 1 base short, with 7 bases between. The germline gives CDR1 SGHKS, CDR2 YYEKEE (reference sequence). In DNA, the CDR3 is TGTGCCAGCAGCTTGGGACACTCGAACACTGAAGCTTTCTTT. Its protein is CASSLGHSNTEAFF.

This chain links TRBV10-3 with TRBJ2-7, with 7 bases fitting TRBD1. V gave up 4 bases and J gave up 1 base; unmatched junction bases: 4. The CDR3 contains 14 residues. Per germline, CDR1 ENHRY and CDR2 SYGVKD. The CDR3 reads CAISVKGASYEQYV. CDR3 sequence (DNA): TGTGCCATCAGTGTTAAGGGGGCTTCCTACGAGCAGTACGTC.

The chain links TRBV4-1 to TRBJ1-2; 8 nucleotides align to TRBD1. The CDR3 extends over 16 amino acids. Germline trimming cut 0 bases from V and 4 bases from J; bases unmatched to any gene: 7. CDR1 is MGHRA and CDR2 is YSYEKL in the germline V gene. CDR3 loop: CASSQDLDRVRYGYTF. CDR3 nucleotide sequence: TGCGCCAGCAGCCAAGATCTGGACAGGGTGCGCTATGGCTACACCTTC.

The chain recombines TRBV4-1 with TRBJ1-1, with D maybe TRBD1 (5 bases). The V gene lost 2 bases and the J gene lost 3 bases, with 13 bases spanning the gap. Germline values: CDR1 MGHRA, CDR2 YSYEKL. CDR3 length: 15 amino acids. The CDR3 DNA sequence: TGCGCCAGCAGCCAACCCGGGACTCGGGACACTGAAGCTTTCTTT. Its translation: CASSQPGTRDTEAFF.

The V and J genes are TRBV7-9 and TRBJ2-1; no definite D call. Germline assignment: CDR1 SEHNR and CDR2 FQNEAQ (reference sequence). Trimming took 4 bases from V and 6 from J, leaving 13 bases between them. There are 14 residues in the CDR3. The CDR3 region has the DNA TGTGCCAGCAGCTCTAGTTGGCTAACCAATGAGCAGTTCTTC. As protein: CASSSSWLTNEQFF.

The rearrangement links TRBV7-6 to TRBJ2-7; 12 nucleotides line up with TRBD2. CDR3 length equals 17 residues. J gave up 3 bases and V 4 bases, and 10 bases lay outside the gene matches. Germline V CDR1 and CDR2: SGHVS, FNYEAQ. CDR3 in DNA: TGTGCCAGCAGCTATGATCAAGGACTAGCGGGGTGCTACGAGCAGTACGTC. It specifies CASSYDQGLAGCYEQYV.

This clone was seen a single time. This sequence joins TRBV5-1 and TRBJ2-7; no clear D. The CDR3 consists of 17 residues. The V and J ends lost 4 bases and 0 bases respectively, with 20 bases between them. CDR1 and CDR2 (germline): SGHRS, YFSETQ. The CDR3 sequence is CASSVPRHGISSYEQYV. The CDR3 region has the DNA TGCGCCAGCAGCGTACCCCGACATGGAATAAGCTCCTACGAGCAGTACGTC.

The gene calls are TRBV5-1 and TRBJ2-1, with TRBD2 matching over 10 bases. Germline trimming cut 6 bases from V and 4 bases from J; bases unmatched to any gene: 4. The germline CDR1 and CDR2 sequences are SGHRS and YFSETQ. The CDR3 has 14 amino acids. CDR3 sequence reads: CASTSSGGYNEQFF. The CDR3 DNA follows: TGCGCCAGCACCTCTAGCGGGGGTTACAATGAGCAGTTCTTC. The variable domain in full, with the rest retrieved from reference TRBV5-1 and TRBJ2-1, is KAGVTQTPRYLIKTRGQQVTLSCSPISGHRSVSWYQQTPGQGLQFLFEYFSETQRNKGNFPGRFSGRQFSNSRSEMNVSTLELGDSALYLCASTSSGGYNEQFFGPGTRLTVL.